This TCR beta chain was sequenced for a study of blood T cells in healthy people across ages (dated by TCRdb to the mid-2010s). For context, the study as a whole: Template switching captured roughly one uniquely barcoded TCR beta cDNA molecule per two T cells in model experiments. To avoid experimental bias, donors of different ages were distributed randomly across sequencing lanes. The study analyzed two additional independent replicas of 1 million unique cDNA reads from the same blood draw for two donors, one aged 18 to 29 and one aged 80 or older. Age-related changes in TCR beta repertoire diversity were measured in the study by deep sequencing normalized with unique cDNA molecular identifiers. Donors were grouped into four age groups: young (average roughly 15 years), middle-aged (approximately 41), aged (around 66) and long-lived (approximately 78). Study-wide conclusions, independent of this receptor: Compared with the aged group, the long-lived group had more naive CD4+ T cells, fewer expanded clones and increased TCR diversity, a pattern suggesting age selection. Observed TCR beta diversity per million T cells fell roughly linearly with age, and a significant reduction was already apparent by age about 38. Bulk unsorted PBMC profiling prevented conclusive comparison of naive and antigen-experienced compartments. The percentage of naive T cells measured by flow cytometry correlated strongly with observed TCR beta diversity. The CMV infection status of donors was not known, potentially confounding age-related changes in expanded clonotypes. Total diversity estimates from one million sequenced T cells were considered lower bounds and underestimates.

The library was made by 5' RACE. Sequencing took place on an Illumina HiSeq 2500. A second PCR of roughly 6 to 11 cycles was run with a J-beta primer mix and a sample-barcoded 5' primer. A template-switch 5' adaptor carrying 12 random nucleotides introduced a unique molecular identifier onto each TCR beta cDNA molecule. Each sample yielded at least 3 million CDR3-containing paired-end reads. First-strand cDNA synthesis was performed from all RNA using the Mint cDNA synthesis kit, with priming by a TRBC-specific oligonucleotide. After uracil-DNA glycosylase treatment, a first 18-cycle PCR used universal primers M1SS and BC2_uni_R on all cDNA. The authors' pipeline ran thus. Normalization of each sample was performed by random selection of 1 million high-quality reads, each carrying a distinct molecular identifier. Reads sharing molecular identifiers were discarded rather than binned into consensus sequences. MiTCR, set to a Q25 quality threshold and the strictest error-elimination algorithm, was used for CDR3 identification, clonotype clustering and error correction. A nonparametric unseen species model with Euler transformation was used to estimate lower-bound total TCR beta diversity. The public reads were reanalyzed by TCRdb: fastp trimming at Q25, MiXCR alignment, in-frame beta chains only. Rows merge per CDR3 protein into single entries with the most common DNA and genes. The V and J calls, along with clone size, are taken from TCRdb and not from the paper's own processing. This sample comprises about 1.4 million distinct CDR3 sequences, 59% of them detected only once. 6.5% to 8% of the sample is held by the ten biggest clonotypes.

As for this clonotype: What antigen it recognizes has not been identified. No base qualities exist here, and no much larger clone lies one base off it.

Systemically healthy Caucasian individuals from Russia, 39 in total and aged roughly 6 to 95 years, were included as donors. Each donor gave ten milliliters of peripheral blood, collected into EDTA-treated Vacutainer tubes. Ficoll-Paque density-gradient centrifugation was used to isolate PBMCs, with at least 7 million obtained per sample. Total RNA was extracted from PBMCs with Trizol reagent, with at least 6 micrograms obtained per sample. For every donor, flow cytometry on a PBMC aliquot measured the percentage of naive CD45RAhigh/CD27high T cells. This sequence originates from a man between 18 and 29 years old in good health. Sequences were obtained from blood.

The CDR3 protein sequence reads: CASSTTVSGTAYNEQFF. The bases read TGCGCCAGCAGCACAACCGTGAGTGGGACCGCATACAATGAGCAGTTCTTC. The chain was built from TRBV5-1 and TRBJ2-1; the D gene may be TRBD1 or TRBD2, since each aligns over 5 bases. V loses 4 bases of germline sequence and J loses 4 bases, and the interval between the two ends is 21 bases. Per the germline V gene, SGHRS is the CDR1 and YFSETQ is the CDR2. The CDR3 numbers 17 residues from cysteine through phenylalanine. Of all the DNA, just the CDR3 is kept, 51 bases in frame from base 1.